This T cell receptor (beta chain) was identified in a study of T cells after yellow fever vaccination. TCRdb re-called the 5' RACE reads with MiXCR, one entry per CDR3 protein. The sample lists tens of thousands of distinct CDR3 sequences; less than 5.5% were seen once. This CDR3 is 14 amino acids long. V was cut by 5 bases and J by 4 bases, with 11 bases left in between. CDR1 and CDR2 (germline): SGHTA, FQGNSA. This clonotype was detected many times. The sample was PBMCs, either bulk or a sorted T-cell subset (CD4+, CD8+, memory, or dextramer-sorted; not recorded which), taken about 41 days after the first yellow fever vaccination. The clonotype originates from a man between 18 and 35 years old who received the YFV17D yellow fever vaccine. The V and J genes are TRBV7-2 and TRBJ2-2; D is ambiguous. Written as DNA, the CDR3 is TGTGCCAGCAGCCGTCGCACCGGCACCGGGGAGCTGTTTTTT. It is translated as CASSRRTGTGELFF.